The sequence of this T cell receptor beta chain was determined in a study of blood T cells in healthy people across ages. The overall study: About one barcoded beta molecule per two T cells came from capture by template switching. Study-wide findings and caveats: Compared with aged donors, long-lived donors showed fewer expanded clones, suggesting selection.

This clonotype was picked up a small number of times. Its specificity is not known. Each donor's blood draw was roughly 9.8 milliliters of peripheral blood. The second PCR ran roughly 6 to 12 cycles with a sample-barcoded 5' primer and J-beta primers. Via MiXCR, TCRdb re-called the 5' RACE reads, giving one row per CDR3 protein. Of roughly 1,800,000 distinct CDR3 sequences listed, 40% to 55% are singletons. Germline loops: CDR1 MNHEY, CDR2 SVGEGT. The V end lost 2 bases, the J end lost 0 bases, and 11 bases lay between the germline ends. The CDR3 consists of 17 residues. Sequences were obtained from blood. The receptor comes from a woman aged 40 to 50 in good health. J is TRBJ2-6 and V is TRBV6-2 or TRBV6-3; perhaps TRBD1 as D (5 bases). CDR3 in amino acids: CASSYVLGDSGANVLTF. CDR3 sequence (DNA): TGTGCCAGCAGTTACGTATTAGGGGACTCTGGGGCCAACGTCCTGACTTTC.